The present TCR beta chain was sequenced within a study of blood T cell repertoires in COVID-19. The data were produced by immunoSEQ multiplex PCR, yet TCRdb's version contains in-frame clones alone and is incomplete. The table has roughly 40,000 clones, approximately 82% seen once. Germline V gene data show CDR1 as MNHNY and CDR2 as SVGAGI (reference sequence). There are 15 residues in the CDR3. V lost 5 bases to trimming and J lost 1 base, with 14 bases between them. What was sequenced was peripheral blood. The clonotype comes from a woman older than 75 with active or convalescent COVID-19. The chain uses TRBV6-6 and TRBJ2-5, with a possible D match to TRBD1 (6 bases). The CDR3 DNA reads TGTGCCAGCAGTCGAAAGGACAGAAGCCAAGAGACCCAGTACTTC. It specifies CASSRKDRSQETQYF.